The entry that follows covers one T cell receptor (beta chain) sequence. These data originate in a study of blood T cell repertoires in COVID-19. Across the whole study: Material from acute and convalescent COVID-19 was sourced from the United States, Italy and Spain. Nucleic acid was either cDNA or gDNA, and it came from T cells, B-cell-depleted T cells, or PBMCs.

Original processing methods: Amplification of reference gene primers provided the estimated nucleated cell counts. The protocol was immunoSEQ multiplex PCR, while the TCRdb copy is restricted to in-frame clones and leaves out a portion. The V and J calls and clone size come from that table; D and trimming were worked out from the DNA. The sample has around 200,000 clones, approximately 90% seen once; the top ten hold approximately 6.1%. Trimming took 7 bases from V and 6 from J; bases not matched to a gene: 5. CDR3 length: 13 residues. In germline, CDR1 is MNHNY, CDR2 SVGAGI (reference sequence). The sequence derives from a man older than 75 with acute or convalescent COVID-19. The chain employs TRBV6-6 and TRBJ2-1, with 8 bases identical to TRBD2. Sequences were obtained from peripheral blood. The CDR3 bases are TGTGCCAGCACCGGACTAGCTAGCAATGAGCAGTTCTTC. It specifies CASTGLASNEQFF.